Shown below are 13 T cell receptor beta chains from a single sample sequenced in a study of T cell changes during pregnancy in multiple sclerosis. Sequenced by immunoSEQ multiplex PCR; TCRdb stores in-frame clones only, minus some. The sample shows approximately 47,000 clones, about 87% of them seen only once. The input for sequencing was peripheral blood, taken in the first trimester of pregnancy. These receptors all stem from a female donor with multiple sclerosis, enrolled in a pregnancy study.

The chain couples TRBV27 to TRBJ2-1, with TRBD2 identical over 10 bases. V lost 2 bases and J lost 7; bases outside the gene matches: 5. Germline V lookup: CDR1 MNHEY, CDR2 SMNVEV (reference sequence). The CDR3 totals 15 residues. Here the CDR3 reads CASSLPSGGPNEQFF. Here the CDR3 DNA reads TGTGCCAGCAGTTTACCTAGCGGGGGTCCAAATGAGCAGTTCTTC.

The chain recombines TRBV6-5 with TRBJ1-2, with a weak D call TRBD1 (5 bases). V was shortened by 0 bases and J by 3 bases, with 8 bases between the two germline ends. Germline values: CDR1 MNHEY, CDR2 SVGAGI. This CDR3 region has 14 residues. The CDR3 protein is CASSYSARDYGYTF. The CDR3 DNA reads TGTGCCAGCAGTTACTCAGCCAGGGACTATGGCTACACCTTC.

The chain employs TRBV9 and TRBJ2-7; a possible D gene is TRBD1 (5 bases). Germline V CDR1 and CDR2: SGDLS, YYNGEE. The V end lost 2 bases, the J end lost 2 bases, and 23 bases lay between the germline ends. The CDR3 has 18 amino acids. The CDR3 reads CASSVGQGSPTATYEQYF. The DNA for the CDR3 is TGTGCCAGCAGCGTCGGGCAGGGAAGCCCCACGGCCACCTACGAGCAGTACTTC. The full variable domain, in which reference TRBV9 and TRBJ2-7 provide the parts outside the CDR3, is DSGVTQTPKHLITATGQRVTLRCSPRSGDLSVYWYQQSLDQGLQFLIQYYNGEERAKGNILERFSAQQFPDLHSELNLSSLELGDSALYFCASSVGQGSPTATYEQYFGPGTRLTVT.

The V gene is TRBV5-6, the J gene TRBJ2-2, with a weak D call TRBD2 (7 bases). Germline V gene lookup returns CDR1 SGHDT and CDR2 YYEEEE. The CDR3 runs to 16 residues. The V end lost 1 base, the J end lost 7 bases, and 17 bases lay between the germline ends. CDR3 coding DNA: TGTGCCAGCAGCTTGTCCGGGGGGCGCCTCCACGGGGAGCTGTTTTTT. This gives the protein CASSLSGGRLHGELFF.

This clone was seen more than once but under ten times. The gene calls are TRBV5-6 and TRBJ1-2; a possible D gene is TRBD1 (5 bases). V was pared by 0 bases and J by 8 bases, with 11 bases between. Germline V gene data show CDR1 as SGHDT and CDR2 as YYEEEE. The CDR3 contains 13 residues. The DNA of the CDR3 is TGTGCCAGCAGCTTGGGGGTTCAGGGAGGCTACACCTTC. It yields the protein CASSLGVQGGYTF. Filled out from reference TRBV5-6 and TRBJ1-2, the complete variable domain reads DAGVTQSPTHLIKTRGQQVTLRCSPKSGHDTVSWYQQALGQGPQFIFQYYEEEERQRGNFPDRFSGHQFPNYSSELNVNALLLGDSALYLCASSLGVQGGYTFGSGTRLTVV.

The chain combines TRBV15 with TRBJ1-6; D unresolved. Germline values: CDR1 LNHNV, CDR2 YYDKDF (reference sequence). Trimming stripped 6 bases from V and 4 bases from J, with 13 bases between. This CDR3 contains 15 residues. This chain's CDR3 is CATRVDKAYNSPLHF. The CDR3 nucleotides read TGTGCCACCAGGGTAGACAAGGCTTATAATTCACCCCTCCACTTT.

J is TRBJ2-5 and V is TRBV28; D is possibly TRBD2 (5 bases). V was pared by 1 base and J by 5 bases, with 11 bases between. The CDR3 contains 14 residues. Germline V gene lookup returns CDR1 MDHEN and CDR2 SYDVKM. CDR3 DNA sequence: TGTGCCAGCAGTTTATACTCCCGGAGGGAGACCCAGTACTTC. Amino acid sequence: CASSLYSRRETQYF.

This rearrangement joins TRBV19 to TRBJ1-4; 7 bases match TRBD1. The CDR3 spans 15 residues. Germline loops: CDR1 LNHDA, CDR2 SQIVND (reference sequence). V shed 4 bases and J 4 bases; nucleotides not matched to a gene: 6. The CDR3 region is CASSKTGQFNEKLFF. The DNA for the CDR3 is TGTGCCAGTAGTAAGACGGGACAGTTTAATGAAAAACTGTTTTTT.

This clone was picked up a small number of times. The chain couples TRBV7-2 to TRBJ1-2; a weak D match, TRBD1 (5 bases). This CDR3 contains 13 residues. Germline V lookup: CDR1 SGHTA, CDR2 FQGNSA. V lost 5 bases to trimming and J lost 5 bases, with 12 bases between them. Here the CDR3 reads CASSLTRGYGYTF. CDR3 nucleotides: TGTGCCAGCAGCCTCACGCGGGGGTATGGCTACACCTTC.

The chain joins TRBV5-1 to TRBJ2-5; TRBD2 matches 8 bases. With V trimmed by 9 bases and J by 5 bases, 3 bases remained unmatched. Germline V gene sequence: CDR1 SGHRS, CDR2 YFSETQ. This CDR3 has 11 residues. CDR3 sequence reads: CATGREETQYF. CDR3 DNA sequence: TGCGCCACCGGGAGGGAGGAGACCCAGTACTTC.

The chain joins TRBV10-2 to TRBJ2-1, with a tentative D call TRBD2 (6 bases). Per germline, CDR1 WSHSY and CDR2 SAAADI. This CDR3 spans 10 amino acids. V lost 8 bases and J lost 15, with 14 bases in between. This CDR3 reads CASGRDSPFF. The CDR3 region has the DNA TGCGCCAGCGGACGGGACTCTCCGTTCTTC.

The V gene is TRBV4-3, the J gene TRBJ1-6; unclear D gene. Trimming left V 1 base short and J 8 bases short, with 15 bases between. CDR3 length equals 16 residues. CDR1 is LGHNA, CDR2 YSLEER, per germline. CDR3 loop: CASSQVPKGGYSPLHF. The CDR3, as DNA: TGCGCCAGCAGCCAAGTCCCCAAGGGAGGTTATTCACCCCTCCACTTT.

The V and J genes are TRBV5-4 and TRBJ1-2; 7 nucleotides align to TRBD1. This CDR3 contains 14 residues. The V gene's germline CDR1 is SGHNT and CDR2 YYREEE (reference sequence). V was clipped by 10 bases and J by 6 bases; unmatched bases: 15. The CDR3 sequence: CAGGDRDILDGYTF. The CDR3, as DNA: TGTGCCGGAGGAGACAGGGATATTTTGGATGGCTACACCTTC.